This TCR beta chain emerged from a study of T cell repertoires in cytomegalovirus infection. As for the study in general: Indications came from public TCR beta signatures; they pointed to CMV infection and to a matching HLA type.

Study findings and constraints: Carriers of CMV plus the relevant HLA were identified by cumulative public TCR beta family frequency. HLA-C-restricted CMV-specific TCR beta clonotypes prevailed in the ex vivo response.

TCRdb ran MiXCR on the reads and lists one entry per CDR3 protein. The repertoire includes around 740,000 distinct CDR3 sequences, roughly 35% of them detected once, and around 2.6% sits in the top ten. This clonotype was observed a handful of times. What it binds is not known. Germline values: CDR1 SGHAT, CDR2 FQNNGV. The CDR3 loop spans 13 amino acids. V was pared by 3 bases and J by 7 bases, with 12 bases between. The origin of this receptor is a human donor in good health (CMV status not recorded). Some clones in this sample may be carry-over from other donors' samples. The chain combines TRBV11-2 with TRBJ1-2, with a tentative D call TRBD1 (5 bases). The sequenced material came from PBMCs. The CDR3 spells CASSFAGSGGYTF. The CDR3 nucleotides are TGTGCCAGCAGCTTCGCAGGGTCTGGTGGCTACACCTTC. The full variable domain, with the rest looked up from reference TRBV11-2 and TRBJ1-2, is EAGVAQSPRYKIIEKRQSVAFWCNPISGHATLYWYQQILGQGPKLLIQFQNNGVVDDSQLPKDRFSAERLKGVDSTLKIQPAKLEDSAVYLCASSFAGSGGYTFGSGTRLTVV.